The sequence of this T cell receptor beta chain was determined in a study of cytomegalovirus exposure and HLA in healthy donors. Concerning this clone: Its specificity is unknown.

This CDR3 contains 13 residues. V was pared by 6 bases and J by 4 bases, with 3 bases of the junction left unmatched. Germline V gene data show CDR1 as SNHLY and CDR2 as FYNNEI. Broader study findings: According to the study, around 180 TCR beta chains were cytomegalovirus-associated. Despite most TCR sequences being rare, some public TCRs occurred in many donors. Earlier analysis found most TCR beta V segments productive about 90% or about 30% of the time.

Primers included in the PCR were 60 Vbeta and 13 Jbeta primers. Some clones are missing from TCRdb's copy, which holds only in-frame ones; the method was immunoSEQ multiplex PCR. This sample lists some 75,000 clones; its ten largest clones have 0.83%. The sample comprised PBMCs. The rearrangement uses TRBV2 and TRBJ1-1; 9 nucleotides align to TRBD1. The clonotype comes from a boy aged 5-17 years in good health and CMV-seronegative. CDR3 region: CASRIQGATEAFF. The CDR3, as DNA: TGTGCCAGCAGGATACAGGGGGCCACTGAAGCTTTCTTT. Together with reference TRBV2 and TRBJ1-1, the CDR3 gives the full variable domain: EPEVTQTPSHQVTQMGQEVILRCVPISNHLYFYWYRQILGQKVEFLVSFYNNEISEKSEIFDDQFSVERPDGSNFTLKIRSTKLEDSAMYFCASRIQGATEAFFGQGTRLTVV.